The 20 T cell receptor beta chains below all came from one sample that was sequenced in a study of shared clonotypes between healthy human individuals. Sequencing was performed with immunoSEQ multiplex PCR; in TCRdb, only in-frame clones are kept and a portion is missing. The table has millions of clones, roughly 92% seen once. Source material: naive CD4+ T cells sorted from blood. Subset of the sample: CD45RA+ positively selected. All receptors come from a man aged 18 to 30 in good health.

The rearrangement joins TRBV28 to TRBJ1-3, with TRBD1 identical over 8 bases. J lost 2 bases, V lost 6 bases, and 3 bases had no gene match. CDR3 size: 14 residues. CDR1 is MDHEN, CDR2 SYDVKM, per germline. For the CDR3, the DNA is TGTGCCAGCAGCACAGGGGGTCCTGGAAACACCATATATTTT. It specifies CASSTGGPGNTIYF.

This clone has just a few counts. The chain is built from TRBV10-3 and TRBJ1-1, with a possible D match to TRBD1 (6 bases). This CDR3 is 15 amino acids long. V was pared by 6 bases and J by 1 base, with 15 bases between. CDR1 and CDR2 from the germline V gene are ENHRY and SYGVKD. The CDR3 sequence: CAISNTDRENTEAFF. CDR3 DNA: TGTGCCATCAGCAATACGGACAGAGAGAACACTGAAGCTTTCTTT.

V and J are TRBV20-1 and TRBJ2-3; the D is unclear. V lost 4 bases and J 4 bases, leaving 6 bases between the germline ends. This CDR3 comprises 11 residues. The V gene's germline CDR1 is DFQATT and CDR2 SNEGSKA (reference sequence). The CDR3 DNA reads TGCAGTGCTAAAAGCTCAGATACGCAGTATTTT. This translates into CSAKSSDTQYF.

This clone occurred a few times. The J gene is TRBJ2-5, the V gene TRBV7-2; a possible D gene is TRBD2 (5 bases). The germline CDR1 and CDR2 sequences are SGHTA and FQGNSA. The CDR3 contains 15 residues. V was pared by 1 base and J by 4 bases, with 13 bases between. CDR3 sequence (DNA): TGTGCCAGCAGCTTAGATGGGTCCCGGGGAGAGACCCAGTACTTC. Its translation is CASSLDGSRGETQYF.

V usage is TRBV4-1 and J usage is TRBJ2-3, with 10 bases lining up with TRBD1. The junction had 7 bases not matched to a gene; V was cut back by 7 bases and J by 3 bases. The CDR3 runs to 15 residues. CDR1 is MGHRA and CDR2 is YSYEKL in the germline V gene. CDR3 nucleotides: TGCGCCAGCAACCCTGGGACAGGGGTGACAGATACGCAGTATTTT. Translation gives CASNPGTGVTDTQYF.

The chain combines TRBV7-9 with TRBJ1-4; D is unclear. Germline V CDR1 and CDR2: SEHNR, FQNEAQ (reference sequence). Trimming left V 4 bases short and J 8 bases short, with 17 bases between. CDR3 length equals 15 residues. CDR3 residues: CASSSTGPLGEKLFF. CDR3 DNA sequence: TGTGCCAGCAGCTCAACCGGGCCTCTAGGGGAAAAACTGTTTTTT.

Comments on this clone: At the DNA level, this CDR3 is encoded by other sequences in the same sample as well. The chain combines TRBV2 with TRBJ2-2, with 10 bases identical to TRBD2. The CDR3 is made up of 15 amino acids. Germline CDR1 SNHLY, CDR2 FYNNEI. The junction had 3 bases not matched to a gene; V was cut back by 4 bases and J by 4 bases. CDR3 nucleotides: TGTGCCAGCAGTGGAGCGGGGGGGCCCACCGGGGAGCTGTTTTTT. It encodes CASSGAGGPTGELFF.

This clone has only one observation. V is TRBV2 and J is TRBJ2-1; D is unclear. This CDR3 region has 15 residues. The germline V gene has CDR1 SNHLY and CDR2 FYNNEI. Trimming removed 6 bases from V and 3 bases from J, with 15 bases in between. CDR3 DNA: TGTGCCAGCAGAGCGCTGGGCCCGGGCTACAATGAGCAGTTCTTC. This gives the protein CASRALGPGYNEQFF.

Here the CDR3 DNA reads TGTGCCAGCAGCGTAGGGGACAGACTCTATGGCTACACCTTC. Amino acid sequence: CASSVGDRLYGYTF. J is TRBJ1-2 and V is TRBV9, with TRBD1 identical over 7 bases. The CDR3 consists of 14 residues. V gave up 0 bases and J gave up 4 bases; unmatched junction bases: 3. CDR1 is SGDLS, CDR2 YYNGEE, per germline. The full variable domain, with the rest looked up from reference TRBV9 and TRBJ1-2, is DSGVTQTPKHLITATGQRVTLRCSPRSGDLSVYWYQQSLDQGLQFLIQYYNGEERAKGNILERFSAQQFPDLHSELNLSSLELGDSALYFCASSVGDRLYGYTFGSGTRLTVV.

For this clone: The same CDR3 is also encoded by other DNA sequences in this sample. The chain is built from TRBV11-2 and TRBJ2-3; weak D call: TRBD1 (6 bases). The V and J ends lost 0 bases and 2 bases respectively, with 9 bases between them. Germline CDR1 is SGHAT and CDR2 is FQNNGV. The CDR3 covers 15 residues. The CDR3 bases are TGTGCCAGCAGCTTAGATGGGACACACACAGATACGCAGTATTTT. This gives the protein CASSLDGTHTDTQYF.

This clone appeared once. The chain combines TRBV9 with TRBJ2-3; TRBD1 agrees at 10 bases. The CDR3 covers 14 residues. J gave up 6 bases and V 4 bases, and 5 bases lay outside the gene matches. Germline CDR1 and CDR2: SGDLS and YYNGEE. As DNA, the CDR3 is TGTGCCAGCAGCACGGGACAGGGGTTCGATACGCAGTATTTT. Encoded protein: CASSTGQGFDTQYF.

The sample holds a few counts of this clone. Other DNA sequences in the sample encode the same CDR3. The J gene is TRBJ1-1, the V gene TRBV5-1; D remains unclear. Trimming removed 5 bases at V and 1 base at J, with 9 bases between. From germline, CDR1 is SGHRS and CDR2 YFSETQ. This CDR3 spans 13 amino acids. The CDR3 nucleotides read TGCGCCAGCAGTAGGCAGGAGAACACTGAAGCTTTCTTT. Its protein is CASSRQENTEAFF.

V gene TRBV6-1 combines with J gene TRBJ2-1; 13 bases fit TRBD2. V was pared by 1 base and J by 8 bases, with 11 bases of the junction left unmatched. CDR3 length: 18 residues. Germline CDR1 and CDR2: MNHNS and SASEGT. The CDR3 DNA is TGTGCCAGCAGTGAAGGGGCCCTGACTAGCGGGAGGTTCTATGAGCAGTTCTTC. It specifies CASSEGALTSGRFYEQFF.

The chain uses TRBV7-2 and TRBJ2-7, with TRBD2 as a possible D gene (5 bases). Germline values: CDR1 SGHTA, CDR2 FQGNSA. The CDR3 runs 13 residues. V lost 5 bases and J 8 bases, leaving 16 bases between the germline ends. CDR3 sequence reads: CASSLGSLAQQYF. The CDR3 bases are TGTGCCAGCAGCCTAGGGAGCCTAGCCCAGCAGTACTTC.

The V call is TRBV29-1, the J call TRBJ2-2; D remains ambiguous. Trimming took off 4 bases at V and 0 bases at J, with 9 bases between the two ends. The germline V gene has CDR1 SQVTM and CDR2 ANQGSEA. The CDR3 runs 14 residues. The CDR3 spells CSVGARANTGELFF. In DNA form, the CDR3 reads TGCAGCGTTGGCGCTAGAGCGAACACCGGGGAGCTGTTTTTT.

The V call is TRBV9, the J call TRBJ1-2; 10 bases line up with TRBD1. From germline, CDR1 is SGDLS and CDR2 YYNGEE. Losses at the gene ends were 4 bases for V and 4 bases for J; bases not matched to a gene: 7. The CDR3 runs to 15 residues. The CDR3 nucleotides read TGTGCCAGCAGCCCACGGGACAGGGGTGGCTATGGCTACACCTTC. It yields the protein CASSPRDRGGYGYTF.

This chain links TRBV4-1 with TRBJ2-5, with no clear D. Per germline, CDR1 MGHRA and CDR2 YSYEKL. The CDR3 has 13 residues. The V gene lost 6 bases and the J gene lost 0 bases, with 8 bases spanning the gap. DNA for the CDR3: TGCGCCAGCAGTCGCACGTACCAAGAGACCCAGTACTTC. Its protein product is CASSRTYQETQYF.

The genes are TRBV5-1 and TRBJ2-5, with D possibly TRBD1 on 5 matching bases. The V end lost 0 bases, the J end lost 4 bases, and 13 bases lay between the germline ends. From germline, CDR1 is SGHRS and CDR2 YFSETQ. This CDR3 is built from 15 residues. CDR3 nucleotide sequence: TGCGCCAGCAGCTTGGGGCAGGGCGACGGAGAGACCCAGTACTTC. Amino acid sequence: CASSLGQGDGETQYF. Variable domain in full (rest from reference TRBV5-1 and TRBJ2-5): KAGVTQTPRYLIKTRGQQVTLSCSPISGHRSVSWYQQTPGQGLQFLFEYFSETQRNKGNFPGRFSGRQFSNSRSEMNVSTLELGDSALYLCASSLGQGDGETQYFGPGTRLLVL.

The CDR3 DNA follows: TGTGCCTGGAGTGGGGACAGCCATGGAAACACCATATATTTT. This codes for CAWSGDSHGNTIYF. V is TRBV30 and J is TRBJ1-3; TRBD1 matches 7 bases. This CDR3 has 14 amino acids. Germline CDR1 GTSNPN, CDR2 SVGIG (reference sequence). J gave up 3 bases and V 1 base, and 3 bases lay outside the gene matches.

The chain links TRBV5-1 to TRBJ2-7, with TRBD1 identical over 7 bases. CDR3 length equals 12 residues. V lost 6 bases, J lost 6 bases, and 6 bases stayed unmatched. Germline V gene lookup returns CDR1 SGHRS and CDR2 YFSETQ. The CDR3 sequence: CASTDRPSEQYF. CDR3 nucleotides: TGCGCCAGCACGGACAGGCCCTCCGAGCAGTACTTC.